The sample holds a few counts of the clone carrying this T cell receptor (beta chain). The data were obtained in a study of technical replicates of blood from a handful of donors. TCRdb's table, derived via immunoSEQ multiplex PCR, lists solely in-frame clones and lacks some. The sample has 55,000 to 65,000 clones; around 88% are singletons. V lost 2 bases to trimming and J lost 11 bases, with 13 bases between them. The germline gives CDR1 ENHRY, CDR2 SYGVKD. This CDR3 is 14 amino acids long. This receptor was identified in a human donor in good health. Some clones in this sample may be carry-over from other donors' samples. The sequencing sample was made of PBMCs. This chain connects TRBV10-3 to TRBJ1-6; no definite D call. The CDR3: CAISEGGGMTPLHF. DNA for the CDR3: TGTGCCATCAGTGAGGGTGGAGGCATGACACCCCTCCACTTT.